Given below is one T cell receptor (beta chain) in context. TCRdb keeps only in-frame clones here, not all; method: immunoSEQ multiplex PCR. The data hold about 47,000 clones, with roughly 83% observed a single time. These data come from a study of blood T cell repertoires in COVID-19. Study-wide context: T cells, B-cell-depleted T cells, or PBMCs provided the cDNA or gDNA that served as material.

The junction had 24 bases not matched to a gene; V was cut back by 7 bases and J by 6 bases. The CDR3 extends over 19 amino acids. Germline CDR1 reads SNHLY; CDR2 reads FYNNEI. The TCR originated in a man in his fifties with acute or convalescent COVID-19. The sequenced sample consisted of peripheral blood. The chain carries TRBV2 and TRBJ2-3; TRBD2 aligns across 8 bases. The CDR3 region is CASTPLPKTSGLASDTQYF. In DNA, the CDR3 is TGTGCCAGCACCCCTCTCCCCAAGACTTCCGGACTAGCTTCCGATACGCAGTATTTT.